A selection of T cell receptor beta chains follows, all from one sample in a study of blood T cell repertoires in COVID-19. Only in-frame clones appear in the TCRdb table, and some are missing; sequencing was by immunoSEQ multiplex PCR. Of 90,000 to 130,000 clones listed, 65% to 80% are singletons. The sequencing sample was made of peripheral blood. The receptors stem from a woman aged 60-70 years with acute or convalescent COVID-19. Each CDR3 is given with its conserved first and last residue. A D gene is named only where the DNA matches it firmly. Part of the rows lack a size; the others show once, few, many or a class for expanded clones.

V gene,D gene,J gene,clone size,CDR3 DNA,CDR3 protein
TRBV6-5,-,TRBJ2-5,few,TGTGCCAGCAAACTTGGGGGGTTAATGGAGACCCAGTACTTC,CASKLGGLMETQYF
TRBV28,TRBD1,TRBJ1-2,medium-sized,TGTGCCAGCAGTTACGACAGGGCGGGTGGCTACACCTTC,CASSYDRAGGYTF
TRBV10-3,-,TRBJ1-1,few,TGTGCCATCAGTGAGGGACGGAGGGGCGGTCTGAACACTGAAGCTTTCTTT,CAISEGRRGGLNTEAFF
TRBV9,-,TRBJ2-5,-,TGTGCCAGCACCCCATCAAGTGGCAAAGAGACCCAGTACTTC,CASTPSSGKETQYF
TRBV28,-,TRBJ1-1,-,TGTGCCAGCAGCTCCACAGAGAACACTGAAGCTTTCTTT,CASSSTENTEAFF
TRBV6-2/TRBV6-3,-,TRBJ1-1,-,TGTGCCAGCAGTTATCCCAGGGGATACATGAACACTGAAGCTTTCTTT,CASSYPRGYMNTEAFF
TRBV27,TRBD1,TRBJ1-4,-,TGTGCCAGCAGTCGACCAGACAGGGGCGGGAATGAAAAACTGTTTTTT,CASSRPDRGGNEKLFF
TRBV3-1/TRBV3-2,TRBD2,TRBJ2-3,few,TGTGCCAGCAGCCAACTAGCGGGGGGCATAGATACGCAGTATTTT,CASSQLAGGIDTQYF
TRBV5-1,TRBD2,TRBJ2-2,-,TGCGCCAGCAGCTCACGACTAGCGGGGGGGCCCGCGAACACCGGGGAGCTGTTTTTT,CASSSRLAGGPANTGELFF
TRBV7-2,-,TRBJ1-4,few,TGTGCCAGCAGCTTCCCCTTGGGAGGGCATGAAAAACTGTTTTTT,CASSFPLGGHEKLFF
TRBV27,-,TRBJ1-6,few,TGTGCCAGCAGTTTTGACAGAGCTAATTCACCCCTCCACTTT,CASSFDRANSPLHF
TRBV3-1/TRBV3-2,-,TRBJ1-5,-,TGTGCCAGCAGCCAAGGGGCAGGAAGCAATCAGCCCCAGCATTTT,CASSQGAGSNQPQHF
TRBV9,-,TRBJ1-1,-,TGTGCCAGCAGCGCCTCTACAGGGAACACTGAAGCTTTCTTT,CASSASTGNTEAFF
TRBV7-2,TRBD2,TRBJ2-3,few,TGTGCCAGCAGCTTAACTAGCGGGGTTAGCACAGATACGCAGTATTTT,CASSLTSGVSTDTQYF
TRBV12-2,-,TRBJ1-5,-,TGTGCAAGTCGCCCCTCTTGTCCCGGGACAGGGTATAGCAATCAGCCCCAGCATTTT,CASRPSCPGTGYSNQPQHF
TRBV11-2,-,TRBJ1-4,-,TGTGCCAGCAGCTTAGCGGGCCAGGGTGGGGAAAAACTGTTTTTT,CASSLAGQGGEKLFF
TRBV7-9,-,TRBJ2-3,-,TGTGCCAGCAGCTCGGCAGATACGCAGTATTTT,CASSSADTQYF
TRBV2,-,TRBJ1-5,-,TGTGCCAGTGTCTCCCAGGCTGGGCAGCCCCAGCATTTT,CASVSQAGQPQHF
TRBV10-2,-,TRBJ2-7,-,TGCGCCAGCAGTGAGGGGTTCTTAGGAGACAGCACTTACGAGCAGTACTTC,CASSEGFLGDSTYEQYF
TRBV10-3,-,TRBJ1-1,-,TGTGCCATCAGTGAGTCGGGGGGGGCGGCTTTCTTT,CAISESGGAAFF
TRBV6-1,-,TRBJ1-4,few,TGTGCCAGCAGTGAACCAAACTCTGCAACTAATGAAAAACTGTTTTTT,CASSEPNSATNEKLFF
TRBV5-6,TRBD1,TRBJ1-5,-,TGTGCCAGCAGCACGCTGACAGGGAAACAGCCCCAGCATTTT,CASSTLTGKQPQHF
TRBV7-2,-,TRBJ1-5,-,TGTGCCAGCAGCTTTTACAGGGAAGGTCAGCCCCAGCATTTT,CASSFYREGQPQHF
TRBV7-2,TRBD1,TRBJ1-6,few,TGTGCCAGCAGCCCCACACCGGGACAGGGGAATTCACCCCTCCACTTT,CASSPTPGQGNSPLHF
TRBV12-5,-,TRBJ2-5,few,TGTGCTAGTGGTTTGGGCCAGGGGTACGTGACCCAGTACTTC,CASGLGQGYVTQYF
TRBV3-1/TRBV3-2,-,TRBJ2-3,few,TGTGCCAGCAGCCCAGGTGGTCACCGCACAGATACGCAGTATTTT,CASSPGGHRTDTQYF
TRBV27,-,TRBJ1-2,-,TGTGCCAGCAGTTTTGAGGGTAACTATGGCTACACCTTC,CASSFEGNYGYTF
TRBV7-2,TRBD2,TRBJ2-1,-,TGTGCCAGCAGCTTGAGCGGGGGGGCCCGTGAGCAGTTCTTC,CASSLSGGAREQFF
TRBV19,-,TRBJ1-6,-,TGTGCCAGTAGTGAAGAGATTTTACCCCTCCACTTT,CASSEEILPLHF
TRBV30,-,TRBJ1-3,-,TGTGCCTGGTGGGGCCGCTCTGGAAACACCATATATTTT,CAWWGRSGNTIYF
TRBV7-2,-,TRBJ1-2,-,TGTGCCAGCAGCGCCATGGGAGGCAGTCAAGGGCGCTATGGCTACACCTTC,CASSAMGGSQGRYGYTF
TRBV7-2,-,TRBJ1-2,-,TGTGCCAGCAGCTTGAGACAGTTAAACTATGGCTACACCTTC,CASSLRQLNYGYTF
TRBV25-1,-,TRBJ1-2,few,TGTGCCAGCAGACAAGGGGACTATGGCTACACCTTC,CASRQGDYGYTF
TRBV7-9,TRBD1,TRBJ1-1,-,TGTGCCAGCAGCTTAGGGGGACAGGGCCGGGCTTTCTTT,CASSLGGQGRAFF
TRBV27,-,TRBJ1-2,-,TGTGCCAGCAGTTTACTCCAAGCCGGGGGTCCCTATGGCTACACCTTC,CASSLLQAGGPYGYTF
TRBV6-5,TRBD1,TRBJ2-3,-,TGTGCCACCTCACAGGGGGGCACAGATACGCAGTATTTT,CATSQGGTDTQYF
TRBV30,-,TRBJ1-6,-,TGTGCCTGGAAAAAACAGGGTAACTGGAATTCACCCCTCCACTTT,CAWKKQGNWNSPLHF
TRBV11-1,TRBD2,TRBJ2-1,-,TGTGCCAGCAGCTTAGCTTGGAGCGGGGGGGAGAGTGAGCAGTTCTTC,CASSLAWSGGESEQFF
TRBV2,TRBD1,TRBJ1-5,-,TGTGCCAGCAGGTACTCCGGGACAGAGAGTCAGCCCCAGCATTTT,CASRYSGTESQPQHF
TRBV6-6,-,TRBJ1-1,-,TGTGCCAGCAGTTGGGCCCCGTCGCGACCTGAAGCTTTCTTT,CASSWAPSRPEAFF
TRBV30,-,TRBJ2-4,-,TGTGCCTGGAGTGAAACGCGGGGTAACATTCAGTACTTC,CAWSETRGNIQYF
TRBV27,TRBD1,TRBJ2-7,-,TGTGCCAGCAGTTTAGTGTCAAGGACAGGGTTTTCCTACGAGCAGTACTTC,CASSLVSRTGFSYEQYF
TRBV12-3/TRBV12-4,-,TRBJ1-1,-,TGTGCCAGCAGTTCCCGGAGGTTGGAAGCTTTCTTT,CASSSRRLEAFF
TRBV5-1,-,TRBJ1-1,-,TGCGCCAGCAAGCTTATAGGGGAAACTGAAGCTTTCTTT,CASKLIGETEAFF
TRBV30,TRBD2,TRBJ2-5,-,TGTGCCTGGAGTCCGGGGGGGTCCCTGACCCAGTACTTC,CAWSPGGSLTQYF
TRBV7-9,TRBD1,TRBJ2-3,-,TGTGCCAGCAGTTCTTTGGACAGGTGGAGCTTCACAGATACGCAGTATTTT,CASSSLDRWSFTDTQYF
TRBV7-8,-,TRBJ1-1,-,TGTGCCAGCAGCCCGCAGATGGGCTGGAACACTGAAGCTTTCTTT,CASSPQMGWNTEAFF
TRBV18,-,TRBJ1-4,-,TGTGCCAGCTCACCACAAGCGGGAGAAAAACTGTTTTTT,CASSPQAGEKLFF